This TCR beta chain was profiled in a study of T cells after posttransplantation cyclophosphamide. Notes on the study in general: Donor-recipient repertoire similarity was low at 1-2 months, rising over year one.

Assay: immunoSEQ multiplex PCR; the TCRdb copy retains only in-frame clones and omits some. Here the sample spans about 52,000 clones, 85% to 95% being singletons. CDR1 is SGHRS, CDR2 YFSETQ, per germline. V lost 4 bases and J lost 3; bases outside the gene matches: 8. The CDR3 runs 16 residues. With respect to this clone: The target antigen is unknown.

What was sequenced was PBMCs. The V and J genes are TRBV5-1 and TRBJ2-2, with 8 bases matching TRBD2. This clonotype originated in a young woman in good health and a related stem cell transplant donor. The CDR3 here is CASSPRAGAHTGELFF. The CDR3, as DNA: TGCGCCAGCAGCCCTCGAGCGGGGGCGCACACCGGGGAGCTGTTTTTT.